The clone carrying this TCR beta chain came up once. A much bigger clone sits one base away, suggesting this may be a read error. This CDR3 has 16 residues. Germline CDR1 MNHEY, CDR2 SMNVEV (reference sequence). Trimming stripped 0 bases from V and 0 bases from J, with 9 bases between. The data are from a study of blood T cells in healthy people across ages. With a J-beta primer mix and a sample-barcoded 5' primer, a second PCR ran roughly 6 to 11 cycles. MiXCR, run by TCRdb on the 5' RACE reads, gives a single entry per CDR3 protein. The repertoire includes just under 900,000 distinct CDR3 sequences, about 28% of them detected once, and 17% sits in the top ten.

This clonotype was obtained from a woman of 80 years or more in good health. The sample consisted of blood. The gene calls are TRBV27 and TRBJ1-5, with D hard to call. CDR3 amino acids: CASSLSFGDSNQPQHF. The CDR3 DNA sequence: TGTGCCAGCAGTTTATCGTTTGGGGATAGCAATCAGCCCCAGCATTTT.